A selection of T cell receptor beta chains follows, all from one sample in a study of blood T cell repertoires in COVID-19. The repertoire was sequenced with immunoSEQ multiplex PCR; TCRdb's copy has only in-frame clones and lacks some. The repertoire holds nearly 50,000 clones, with more than 75% as singletons. Input material: peripheral blood. Receptor source: a woman of 80 years or more with COVID-19, enrolled during active disease. CDR3s include the opening cysteine and the closing phenylalanine or tryptophan. D genes are given only for firm matches. The size field is filled for only some rows; it gives once, few, many or a size class.

NA	TRBV18	NA	TRBJ1-2	TGTGCCAGCTCAACAGGACAGTCAGCTAACTATGGCTACACCTTC	CASSTGQSANYGYTF
NA	TRBV6-5	TRBD1	TRBJ1-2	TGTGCCAGCCGCTCAGGGACAGGGGGCAACTATGGCTACACCTTC	CASRSGTGGNYGYTF
NA	TRBV28	TRBD1	TRBJ2-1	TGTGCCAGCGGAGGACAGGTTTACAATGAGCAGTTCTTC	CASGGQVYNEQFF
NA	TRBV6-6	NA	TRBJ1-1	TGTGCCAGCAGTCCCGCCAGGGGGAACACTGAAGCTTTCTTT	CASSPARGNTEAFF
NA	TRBV7-3	NA	TRBJ2-5	TGTGCCAGCAGCTTACAGGTGGGAGAGACCCAGTACTTC	CASSLQVGETQYF
NA	TRBV5-8	NA	TRBJ2-3	TGTGCCAGCAGCTTGCTAGGCCCAGATACGCAGTATTTT	CASSLLGPDTQYF
NA	TRBV14	NA	TRBJ2-3	TGTGCCAGCAGCCAAGGCACAGGCCTACACACAGATACGCAGTATTTT	CASSQGTGLHTDTQYF
NA	TRBV12-5	NA	TRBJ1-1	TGTGCTAGTGGCATAGGGGGGAACACTGAAGCTTTCTTT	CASGIGGNTEAFF
NA	TRBV24-1	NA	TRBJ2-1	TGTGCCACCAGTGATTTGCTGGGAGGTCGGAACAATGAGCAGTTCTTC	CATSDLLGGRNNEQFF
NA	TRBV19	TRBD2	TRBJ2-5	TGTGCCAGTAGTATAGTAGGGACTAGCGGCCAAGAGACCCAGTACTTC	CASSIVGTSGQETQYF
NA	TRBV19	NA	TRBJ1-1	TGTGCCAGTAGTATCCAGTGGAACACTGAAGCTTTCTTT	CASSIQWNTEAFF
NA	TRBV5-1	NA	TRBJ1-5	TGCGCCAGCAGCTACGAGGGCAATCAGCCCCAGCATTTT	CASSYEGNQPQHF
NA	TRBV2	NA	TRBJ1-5	TGTGCCAGCGAGGGGACTCCTTATAGCAATCAGCCCCAGCATTTT	CASEGTPYSNQPQHF
NA	TRBV7-3	NA	TRBJ2-1	TGTGCCAGCAGCTCCCCCGGACTGTCCTCCTACAATGAGCAGTTCTTC	CASSSPGLSSYNEQFF
once	TRBV4-1	TRBD2	TRBJ2-5	TGCGCCAGCAGCCCCACTAGCGGGAGGGGCCAAGAGACCCAGTACTTC	CASSPTSGRGQETQYF
NA	TRBV27	TRBD1	TRBJ1-1	TGTGCCAGCAGTTCCTGGGACAGAAGGATGAACACTGAAGCTTTCTTT	CASSSWDRRMNTEAFF
many	TRBV2	TRBD2	TRBJ2-1	TGTGCCGGCGGCATTCAAGCGGGACCTTACAATGAGCAGTTCTTC	CAGGIQAGPYNEQFF
NA	TRBV28	TRBD1	TRBJ1-1	TGTGCCAGCAGTGAGGGACAGGGAAACACTGAAGCTTTCTTT	CASSEGQGNTEAFF
NA	TRBV5-1	NA	TRBJ2-5	TGCGCCAGCAGCTTGGCCCCGGCGGGTGGGGAGACCCAGTACTTC	CASSLAPAGGETQYF
NA	TRBV28	NA	TRBJ1-2	TGTGCCAGCAGTCCCTCAGGGAGGTATGGCTACACCTTC	CASSPSGRYGYTF
NA	TRBV18	TRBD1	TRBJ2-2	TGTGCCAGCTCACCCCAGGGGGCTGAGGAGCTGTTTTTT	CASSPQGAEELFF
NA	TRBV30	NA	TRBJ2-3	TGTGCCTGGGAACTGAGCACAGATACGCAGTATTTT	CAWELSTDTQYF
once	TRBV18	TRBD1	TRBJ1-2	TGTGCCAGCTCACCGGACAGGAGCCATGGCTACACCTTC	CASSPDRSHGYTF
NA	TRBV4-1	TRBD1	TRBJ2-7	TGCGCCAGCAGCACCCGGACAGGGGGCGGACCCGGGTACGAGCAGTACTTC	CASSTRTGGGPGYEQYF
NA	TRBV5-4	NA	TRBJ2-7	TGTGCCAGCAGCTTGGGCGGCAGGGACGAGCAGTACTTC	CASSLGGRDEQYF
NA	TRBV5-1	TRBD1	TRBJ2-2	TGCGCCAGCAGCTTGGGTGGGACAGGGGTTTCGAACACCGGGGAGCTGTTTTTT	CASSLGGTGVSNTGELFF
NA	TRBV19	TRBD2	TRBJ2-1	TGTGCCAGCACAACTAGCGGCTCCTACAATGAGCAGTTCTTC	CASTTSGSYNEQFF
NA	TRBV5-5	TRBD1	TRBJ1-1	TGTGCCAGCACTATGGACAGGGGCTCTGAAGCTTTCTTT	CASTMDRGSEAFF
NA	TRBV7-8	TRBD1	TRBJ1-1	TGTGCCAGCAGCCCAGGACAGGTTCTTATGAACACTGAAGCTTTCTTT	CASSPGQVLMNTEAFF
once	TRBV18	TRBD1	TRBJ1-4	TGTGCCAGCTCAGCGGACAGGGGGATCAATGAAAAACTGTTTTTT	CASSADRGINEKLFF
NA	TRBV7-4	TRBD2	TRBJ2-7	TGTGCCAGCAGCTTAGTATCCGGGACTAGCCCATCTTGCGAGCAGTACTTC	CASSLVSGTSPSCEQYF
NA	TRBV5-1	NA	TRBJ1-4	TGCGCCAGCAGCGCATCTATCAGGGCGACTAATGAAAAACTGTTTTTT	CASSASIRATNEKLFF
NA	TRBV6-5	NA	TRBJ1-4	TGTGCCAGCAGTTACGATAGAGAAAAACTGTTTTTT	CASSYDREKLFF
NA	TRBV3-1/TRBV3-2	TRBD1	TRBJ1-2	TGTGCCAGCAGCCTCGGACAGGCCCTTAACTATGGCTACACCTTC	CASSLGQALNYGYTF
NA	TRBV29-1	NA	TRBJ1-5	TGCAGCGTGGCTAAGTTCCCAGGTCAGCCCCAGCATTTT	CSVAKFPGQPQHF
once	TRBV6-6	NA	TRBJ1-5	TGTGCCAGCGGGCACCGGGGGAAACCCAATCAGCCCCAGCATTTT	CASGHRGKPNQPQHF
NA	TRBV18	NA	TRBJ2-7	TGTGCCAGCTCACCCGGGGGTCCCTACGAGCAGTACTTC	CASSPGGPYEQYF
NA	TRBV5-1	TRBD1	TRBJ2-2	TGCGCCAGCAGTCGAACCGGGACAGGGGTGAACGGGGAGCTGTTTTTT	CASSRTGTGVNGELFF
NA	TRBV5-5	NA	TRBJ1-6	TGTGCCAGCACCCACCGGGGTGGGAATAATTCACCCCTCCACTTT	CASTHRGGNNSPLHF
NA	TRBV28	TRBD1	TRBJ1-3	TGTGCCAGCATAAGGACAGGGTTTAGAAACACCATATATTTT	CASIRTGFRNTIYF
few	TRBV6-6	TRBD1	TRBJ2-7	TGTGCCAGCAGCCGGGGGGACAGGGGGTACTTC	CASSRGDRGYF
NA	TRBV6-5	TRBD2	TRBJ2-2	TGTGCCAGCGAGGGTAGCGGGAGTACAGGGGAGCTGTTTTTT	CASEGSGSTGELFF
NA	TRBV5-1	NA	TRBJ1-2	TGCGCCAGCAGCTTAGAAAATCAGGGGCCGGACTATGGCTACACCTTC	CASSLENQGPDYGYTF